The 22 T cell receptor beta chains below were found in one sample sequenced in a study of cytomegalovirus exposure and HLA in healthy donors. TCRdb's table, derived via immunoSEQ multiplex PCR, lists solely in-frame clones and lacks some. The sample records roughly 70,000 clones, 95% to 98% being singletons. Sequenced material: PBMCs. The source of these receptors is a young woman in good health and CMV-seropositive.

This clone was detected only once. The gene calls are TRBV5-4 and TRBJ2-2, with D maybe TRBD1 (6 bases). CDR3 length: 15 amino acids. Germline V gives CDR1 SGHNT, CDR2 YYREEE (reference sequence). V was shortened by 4 bases and J by 5 bases, with 15 bases between the two germline ends. The chain's CDR3 is CASSPGTRRTGELFF. Written as DNA, the CDR3 is TGTGCCAGCAGCCCCGGGACACGGAGGACCGGGGAGCTGTTTTTT.

The chain employs TRBV2 and TRBJ1-2; TRBD1 agrees at 7 bases. Germline CDR1 and CDR2: SNHLY and FYNNEI. The CDR3 spans 15 residues. Unmatched junction bases numbered 4, after V lost 1 base and J lost 2 bases. Here the CDR3 reads CASSEERQGNYGYTF. CDR3 DNA sequence: TGTGCCAGCAGTGAAGAACGACAGGGAAACTATGGCTACACCTTC.

The chain uses TRBV7-3 and TRBJ2-2, with TRBD1 as a possible D gene (5 bases). The germline CDR1 and CDR2 sequences are SGHTA and FQGTGA. The CDR3 is 13 amino acids. V lost 6 bases to trimming and J lost 5 bases, with 10 bases between them. The CDR3 nucleotides read TGTGCCAGCAGTCCTAGGGGAACCGGGGAGCTGTTTTTT. This translates into CASSPRGTGELFF.

The chain joins TRBV7-6 to TRBJ2-7, with TRBD1 identical over 7 bases. The germline CDR1 and CDR2 sequences are SGHVS and FNYEAQ. V gave up 1 base and J gave up 0 bases; unmatched junction bases: 3. This CDR3 region has 15 residues. The CDR3 is CASSLDGTASYEQYF. As DNA, the CDR3 is TGTGCCAGCAGCTTAGACGGGACAGCCTCCTACGAGCAGTACTTC.

The chain uses TRBV5-4 and TRBJ1-1; TRBD1 matches at 8 bases. The CDR3 is 14 amino acids. Germline values: CDR1 SGHNT, CDR2 YYREEE (reference sequence). Losses at the gene ends were 4 bases for V and 7 bases for J; bases not matched to a gene: 9. The CDR3 reads CASSLRTGTVEAFF. The CDR3 coding sequence is TGTGCCAGCAGCCTAAGGACAGGGACGGTTGAAGCTTTCTTT.

The chain employs TRBV14 and TRBJ2-7; no reliable D call. The V end lost 1 base, the J end lost 6 bases, and 10 bases lay between the germline ends. This CDR3 spans 13 amino acids. CDR1 and CDR2 (germline): SGHDN, FVKESK. CDR3 protein: CASSQVASSEQYF. Here the CDR3 DNA reads TGTGCCAGCAGCCAAGTCGCCAGTTCCGAGCAGTACTTC.

This sequence joins TRBV10-3 and TRBJ2-7, with 12 bases identical to TRBD2. CDR1 ENHRY and CDR2 SYGVKD come from the germline V gene. With 6 bases clipped from V and 3 bases from J, the junction kept 24 bases outside the gene matches. The length of the CDR3 is 21 residues. The CDR3 region is CAISRTGGGTSGPTGDYEQYF. CDR3 DNA sequence: TGTGCCATCAGCAGAACCGGGGGCGGGACTAGCGGGCCGACTGGAGACTACGAGCAGTACTTC.

This chain uses TRBV2 with TRBJ1-1; TRBD1 agrees at 8 bases. The CDR3 has 14 amino acids. The trim removed 2 bases at V and 1 base at J, leaving 0 bases unmatched. Germline V gene sequence: CDR1 SNHLY, CDR2 FYNNEI. CDR3 nucleotide sequence: TGTGCCAGCAGTGAAACAGGGGGGAACACTGAAGCTTTCTTT. Amino acid sequence: CASSETGGNTEAFF. Full variable domain (missing parts from reference TRBV2 and TRBJ1-1): EPEVTQTPSHQVTQMGQEVILRCVPISNHLYFYWYRQILGQKVEFLVSFYNNEISEKSEIFDDQFSVERPDGSNFTLKIRSTKLEDSAMYFCASSETGGNTEAFFGQGTRLTVV.

The chain recombines TRBV9 with TRBJ2-3; D remains ambiguous. The CDR3 is 14 amino acids. Trimming pared 4 bases from V and 6 bases from J, leaving 15 bases between. CDR1 is SGDLS, CDR2 YYNGEE, per germline. The CDR3 protein is CASSRGRPYDTQYF. DNA for the CDR3: TGTGCCAGCAGCCGTGGGCGCCCGTATGATACGCAGTATTTT.

The rearrangement joins TRBV6-5 to TRBJ1-2, with no clear D. The CDR3 runs 11 residues. Germline assignment: CDR1 MNHEY and CDR2 SVGAGI. The V end lost 5 bases, the J end lost 8 bases, and 9 bases lay between the germline ends. DNA for the CDR3: TGTGCCAGCAGTACCACAAAAGGCTACACCTTC. Amino acids: CASSTTKGYTF.

This rearrangement joins TRBV13 to TRBJ2-7; 7 bases are a match to TRBD1. The CDR3 has 14 amino acids. Germline V lookup: CDR1 PRHDT, CDR2 FYEKMQ (reference sequence). With V trimmed by 5 bases and J by 2 bases, 6 bases remained unmatched. This CDR3 reads CASSLGQKAYEQYF. Written as DNA, the CDR3 is TGTGCCAGCAGCCTGGGACAGAAAGCCTACGAGCAGTACTTC.

The chain joins TRBV7-3 to TRBJ2-5; 10 nucleotides match TRBD2. Germline CDR1 and CDR2: SGHTA and FQGTGA. V was clipped by 5 bases and J by 3 bases; unmatched bases: 6. The CDR3 sequence is 15 residues long. The CDR3 spells CASSTSGRVEETQYF. CDR3 DNA sequence: TGTGCCAGCAGCACGAGCGGGAGGGTGGAAGAGACCCAGTACTTC.

This rearrangement joins TRBV9 to TRBJ1-5; D may be TRBD1 (6 bases). CDR3 length equals 15 residues. Trimming took off 3 bases at V and 3 bases at J, with 13 bases between the two ends. From germline, CDR1 is SGDLS and CDR2 YYNGEE. The CDR3, as DNA: TGTGCCAGCAGCGCAGGACAGAGCTACAATCAGCCCCAGCATTTT. This encodes CASSAGQSYNQPQHF. Drawing the rest from reference TRBV9 and TRBJ1-5, the complete variable domain is DSGVTQTPKHLITATGQRVTLRCSPRSGDLSVYWYQQSLDQGLQFLIQYYNGEERAKGNILERFSAQQFPDLHSELNLSSLELGDSALYFCASSAGQSYNQPQHFGDGTRLSIL.

V is TRBV5-1 and J is TRBJ2-3; unclear D gene. Germline CDR1 is SGHRS and CDR2 is YFSETQ. V lost 4 bases and J lost 6, with 9 bases in between. The CDR3 contains 12 residues. The CDR3, as DNA: TGCGCCAGCAGCCCTAGGTGGGATACGCAGTATTTT. Translated, it gives CASSPRWDTQYF.

The V and J genes are TRBV19 and TRBJ2-7, with 13 nucleotides matching TRBD2. CDR1 and CDR2 (germline): LNHDA, SQIVND (reference sequence). The CDR3 is 14 residues long. The V gene end was trimmed by 5 bases and the J gene end by 4 bases; junction bases not matched to a gene: 2. The CDR3 DNA reads TGTGCCAGTAGTCGGACTAGCGGGAGTTACGAGCAGTACTTC. This codes for CASSRTSGSYEQYF.

This chain connects TRBV20-1 to TRBJ2-7; D is perhaps TRBD1 (5 bases). This CDR3 region has 11 residues. Germline V CDR1 and CDR2: DFQATT, SNEGSKA (reference sequence). Trimming removed 3 bases at V and 6 bases at J, with 9 bases between. The CDR3 DNA is TGCAGTGCTAGCCAGGGTTCCGAGCAGTACTTC. Protein product: CSASQGSEQYF.

This clone has just one count. The rearrangement links TRBV30 to TRBJ2-1, with 9 bases fitting TRBD2. Germline lookup yields CDR1 GTSNPN and CDR2 SVGIG (reference sequence). V lost 8 bases, J lost 5 bases, and 10 bases stayed unmatched. CDR3 length equals 14 residues. CDR3 nucleotide sequence: TGTGCCGTTCATAGCGGGAGTCTACACAATGAGCAGTTCTTC. Residues: CAVHSGSLHNEQFF.

The V gene is TRBV6-5, the J gene TRBJ1-4; the D gene is possibly TRBD1 (5 bases). The CDR3 has 14 amino acids. Trimming removed 2 bases from V and 12 bases from J, with 16 bases in between. Germline assignment: CDR1 MNHEY and CDR2 SVGAGI. CDR3 loop: CASSYLQDHFELFF. The CDR3 nucleotides are TGTGCCAGCAGTTACCTACAGGACCACTTCGAACTGTTTTTT.

The chain recombines TRBV19 with TRBJ2-2; no clear D. The germline V gene encodes CDR1 LNHDA and CDR2 SQIVND (reference sequence). Deletions cut 4 bases from V and 0 bases from J, with 15 bases between. This CDR3 contains 17 residues. The CDR3 spells CASSTLGGSANTGELFF. The CDR3 region has the DNA TGTGCCAGTAGTACCCTAGGCGGTTCCGCGAACACCGGGGAGCTGTTTTTT.

This sequence joins TRBV12-2 and TRBJ2-1; the listed D gene, TRBD2, was not tested against the DNA. TRBV12-2 is shown as a pseudogene. The CDR3 runs to 15 residues. The CDR3 region is CASRPDYSRHNEQFF. The CDR3 region has the DNA TGTGCAAGTCGCCCTGACTACTCTCGGCACAATGAGCAGTTCTTC.

The count of this clone is one. The chain is built from TRBV9 and TRBJ2-7; no clear D gene. Germline V gene data show CDR1 as SGDLS and CDR2 as YYNGEE. The V end was cut by 3 bases, the J end by 6 bases, with 16 bases between. The CDR3 has 14 amino acids. The CDR3 protein is CASSGYGDPREQYF. CDR3 bases: TGTGCCAGCAGCGGATACGGTGATCCTCGCGAGCAGTACTTC. Looking up the rest from reference TRBV9 and TRBJ2-7 gives the full variable domain: DSGVTQTPKHLITATGQRVTLRCSPRSGDLSVYWYQQSLDQGLQFLIQYYNGEERAKGNILERFSAQQFPDLHSELNLSSLELGDSALYFCASSGYGDPREQYFGPGTRLTVT.

This sequence joins TRBV27 and TRBJ2-7; no reliable D call. The germline V gene has CDR1 MNHEY and CDR2 SMNVEV (reference sequence). The CDR3 is 14 amino acids. Trimming took 2 bases from V and 3 from J, leaving 11 bases between them. CDR3 loop: CASSLAGADYEQYF. Here the CDR3 DNA reads TGTGCCAGCAGTTTAGCAGGTGCTGACTACGAGCAGTACTTC.